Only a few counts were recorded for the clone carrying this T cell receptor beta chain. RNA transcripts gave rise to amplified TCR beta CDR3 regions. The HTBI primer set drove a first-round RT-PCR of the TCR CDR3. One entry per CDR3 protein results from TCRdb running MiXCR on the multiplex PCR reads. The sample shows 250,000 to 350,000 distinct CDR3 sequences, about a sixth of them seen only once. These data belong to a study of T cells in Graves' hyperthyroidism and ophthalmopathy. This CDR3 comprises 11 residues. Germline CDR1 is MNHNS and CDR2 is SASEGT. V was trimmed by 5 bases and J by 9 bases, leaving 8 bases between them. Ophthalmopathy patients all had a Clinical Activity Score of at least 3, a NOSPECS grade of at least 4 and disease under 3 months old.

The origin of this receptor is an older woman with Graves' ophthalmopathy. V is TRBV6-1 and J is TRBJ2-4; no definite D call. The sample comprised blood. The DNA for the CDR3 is TGTGCCAGCAGTTCACTGGGCATTCAGTACTTC. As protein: CASSSLGIQYF.